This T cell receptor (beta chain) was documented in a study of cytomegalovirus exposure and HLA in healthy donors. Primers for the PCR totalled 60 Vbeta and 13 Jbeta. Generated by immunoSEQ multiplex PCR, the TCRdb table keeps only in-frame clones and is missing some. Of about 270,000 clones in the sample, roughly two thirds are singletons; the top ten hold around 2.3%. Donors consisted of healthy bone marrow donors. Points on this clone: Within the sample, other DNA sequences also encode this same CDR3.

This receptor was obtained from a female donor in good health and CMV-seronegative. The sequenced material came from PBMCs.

The chain's CDR3 is CASSYRGSEAFF. The DNA for the CDR3 is TGCGCCAGCAGCTACAGGGGGAGTGAAGCTTTCTTT. V and J are TRBV5-1 and TRBJ1-1; 8 bases match TRBD1. Germline V lookup: CDR1 SGHRS, CDR2 YFSETQ. The CDR3 has 12 amino acids. V shed 3 bases and J 7 bases; nucleotides not matched to a gene: 2.